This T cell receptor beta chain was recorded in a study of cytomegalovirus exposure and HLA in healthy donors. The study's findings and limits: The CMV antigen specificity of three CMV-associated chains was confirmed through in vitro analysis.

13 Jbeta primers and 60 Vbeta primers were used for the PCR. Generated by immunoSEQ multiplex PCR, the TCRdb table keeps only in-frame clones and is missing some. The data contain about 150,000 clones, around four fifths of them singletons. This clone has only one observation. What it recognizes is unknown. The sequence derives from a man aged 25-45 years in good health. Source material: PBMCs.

The CDR3 DNA sequence: TGTGCCAGCTCCCTAAGGAAGGGCGGGAAAGAGACCCAGTACTTC. This sequence encodes CASSLRKGGKETQYF. V gene TRBV6-5 combines with J gene TRBJ2-5; tentative D call: TRBD2 (6 bases). This CDR3 is built from 15 residues. Germline CDR1 is MNHEY and CDR2 is SVGAGI. V shed 8 bases and J shed 3 bases, with 19 bases lying between them.